One and the same sample provided the 7 T cell receptor beta chains below, sequenced in a study of T-cell memory formation after mild COVID-19. TCRdb fed the 5' RACE reads into MiXCR, producing one record per CDR3 protein. The sample records some 210,000 distinct CDR3 sequences, over 9.5% being singletons. Sequencing input: PBMCs or a T cell subset sorted from them (not recorded which). These receptors were obtained from a man in his late teens or twenties who had mild COVID-19 (a few samples of this study predate the infection). Cell type and time point are not known.

The V and J genes are TRBV12-3 or TRBV12-4 and TRBJ1-2; TRBD1 might be the D (6 bases). V gave up 6 bases and J gave up 5 bases, with 13 bases separating them. The CDR3 covers 13 residues. CDR3 protein: CASSPTGQYGYTF. CDR3 nucleotide sequence: TGTGCCAGCAGCCCGACAGGCCAGTATGGCTACACCTTC.

The chain employs TRBV12-3 or TRBV12-4 and TRBJ1-2; D possibly corresponds to TRBD1 (5 bases). V lost 5 bases to trimming and J lost 6 bases, with 16 bases between them. The CDR3 runs 14 residues. Here the CDR3 reads CASSPQSGHDGYTF. The CDR3 nucleotides read TGTGCCAGCAGTCCCCAATCGGGGCACGATGGCTACACCTTC.

The chain employs TRBV5-1 and TRBJ1-5, with D tentatively TRBD1 (6 bases). The CDR3 is made up of 14 amino acids. Germline-derived CDR1 and CDR2 are SGHRS and YFSETQ. V lost 5 bases to trimming and J lost 4 bases, with 13 bases between them. The CDR3 region has the DNA TGCGCCAGCAGTACAGGGCAGCCGAATCAGCCCCAGCATTTT. It yields the protein CASSTGQPNQPQHF.

This clonotype has only a few counts. The V call is TRBV7-2, the J call TRBJ1-2; D is unclear. This CDR3 contains 14 residues. With 4 bases removed from V and 0 bases from J, the gap between germline ends came to 9 bases. The germline V gene has CDR1 SGHTA and CDR2 FQGNSA. CDR3 sequence: CASSSYTANYGYTF. The CDR3 bases are TGTGCCAGCAGCTCCTACACAGCTAACTATGGCTACACCTTC. Filled out from reference TRBV7-2 and TRBJ1-2, the complete variable domain reads GAGVSQSPSNKVTEKGKDVELRCDPISGHTALYWYRQSLGQGLEFLIYFQGNSAPDKSGLPSDRFSAERTGGSVSTLTIQRTQQEDSAVYLCASSSYTANYGYTFGSGTRLTVV.

This clonotype showed up just a few times. The chain recombines TRBV18 with TRBJ2-3, with 8 nucleotides matching TRBD1. Per the germline V gene, CDR1 is KGHSH and CDR2 is LQKENI. V dropped 5 bases and J dropped 7; count of bases not matched to a gene: 11. The CDR3 is 15 residues long. CDR3 DNA sequence: TGTGCCAGCTCAACACGACAGGGGCGTAACTATACGCAGTATTTT. Its translation is CASSTRQGRNYTQYF.

This clonotype was seen more than once but under ten times. The gene calls are TRBV4-2 and TRBJ2-7; D might be TRBD1 (5 bases). Deletions cut 0 bases from V and 0 bases from J, with 9 bases between. CDR1 is LGHNA and CDR2 is YNFKEQ in the germline V gene. The CDR3 length is 15 residues. CDR3 nucleotide sequence: TGTGCCAGCAGCCAAGACCCCCAGGGCTCCTACGAGCAGTACTTC. Translating it yields CASSQDPQGSYEQYF.

This clonotype was counted between two and nine times. The genes are TRBV7-2 and TRBJ2-1, with 10 bases aligning to TRBD2. CDR3 length equals 15 residues. From germline, CDR1 is SGHTA and CDR2 FQGNSA. The ends lost 5 bases at V and 7 bases at J; junction bases unmatched: 8. The CDR3: CASSPTSGVRNEQFF. CDR3 nucleotides: TGTGCCAGCAGCCCTACTAGCGGGGTAAGAAATGAGCAGTTCTTC.